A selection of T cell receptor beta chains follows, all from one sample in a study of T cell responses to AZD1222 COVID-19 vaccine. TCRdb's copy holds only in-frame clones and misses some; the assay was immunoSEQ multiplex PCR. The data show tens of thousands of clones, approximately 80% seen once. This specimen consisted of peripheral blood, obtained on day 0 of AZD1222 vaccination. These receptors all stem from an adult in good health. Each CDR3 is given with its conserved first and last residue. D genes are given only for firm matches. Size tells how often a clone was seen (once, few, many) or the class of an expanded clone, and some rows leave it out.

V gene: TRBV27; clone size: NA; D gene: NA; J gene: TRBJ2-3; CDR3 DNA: TGTGCCAGCAGTTTACCTCCAGGGGTGGCAGATACGCAGTATTTT; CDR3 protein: CASSLPPGVADTQYF
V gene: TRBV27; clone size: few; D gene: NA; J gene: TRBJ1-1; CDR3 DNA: TGTGCCAGCAGTTTATATGTCGGTCCGAACACTGAAGCTTTCTTT; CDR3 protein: CASSLYVGPNTEAFF
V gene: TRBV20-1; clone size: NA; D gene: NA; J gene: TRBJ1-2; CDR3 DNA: TGCAGTGCTAGAGATCCGGGGAGCTACACCTTC; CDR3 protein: CSARDPGSYTF
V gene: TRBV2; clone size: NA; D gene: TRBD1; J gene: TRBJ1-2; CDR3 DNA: TGTGCCAGCAGTGGACAGGGCTATGGCTACACCTTC; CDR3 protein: CASSGQGYGYTF
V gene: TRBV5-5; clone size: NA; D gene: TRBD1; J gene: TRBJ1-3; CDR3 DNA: TGTGCCAGCAGCTTCCAGGGGGAAAACACCATATATTTT; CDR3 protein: CASSFQGENTIYF
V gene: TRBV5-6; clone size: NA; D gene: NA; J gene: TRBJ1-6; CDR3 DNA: TGTGCCAGCAGCTTGGCCAATTCCGGCAGATACAATTCACCCCTCCACTTT; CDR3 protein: CASSLANSGRYNSPLHF
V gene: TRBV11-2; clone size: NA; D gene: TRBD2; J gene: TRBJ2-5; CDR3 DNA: TGTGCCAGCAGCTTTTTGGGGACTAGCGATCAAGAGACCCAGTACTTC; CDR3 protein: CASSFLGTSDQETQYF
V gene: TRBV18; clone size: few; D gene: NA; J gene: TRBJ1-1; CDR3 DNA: TGTGCCAGCTCACCAGGCATGGAGAACACTGAAGCTTTCTTT; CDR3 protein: CASSPGMENTEAFF
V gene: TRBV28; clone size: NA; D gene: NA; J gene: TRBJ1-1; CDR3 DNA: TGTGCCAGCAGTACCCGGGAACACACTGAAGCTTTCTTT; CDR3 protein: CASSTREHTEAFF
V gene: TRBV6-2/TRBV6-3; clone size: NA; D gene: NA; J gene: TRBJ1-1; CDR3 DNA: TGTGCCAGCAGTCCCCACGCGGTGAACACTGAAGCTTTCTTT; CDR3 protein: CASSPHAVNTEAFF
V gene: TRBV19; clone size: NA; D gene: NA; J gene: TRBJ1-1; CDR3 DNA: TGTGCCAGTTCCGCCGGGGATAACACTGAAGCTTTCTTT; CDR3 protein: CASSAGDNTEAFF
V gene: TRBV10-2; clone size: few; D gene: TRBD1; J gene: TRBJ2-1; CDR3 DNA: TGCGCCAGCAGGGAAAGAGAATACCCGGGACAGGTCAATGAGCAGTTCTTC; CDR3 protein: CASREREYPGQVNEQFF
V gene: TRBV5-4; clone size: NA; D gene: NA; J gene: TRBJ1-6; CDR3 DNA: TGTGCCAGCAGCTTTTCTGGGAGCTCCTATAATTCACCCCTCCACTTT; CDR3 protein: CASSFSGSSYNSPLHF
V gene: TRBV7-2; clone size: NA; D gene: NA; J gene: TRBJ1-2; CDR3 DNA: TGTGCCAGCAGCTTAGGGTGGAGAGGCTACACCTTC; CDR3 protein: CASSLGWRGYTF
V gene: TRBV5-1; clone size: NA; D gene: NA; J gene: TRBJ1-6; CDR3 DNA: TGCGCCAGCAGCTTGGACAGCGGTCTAAGTTCACCCCTCCACTTT; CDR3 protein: CASSLDSGLSSPLHF
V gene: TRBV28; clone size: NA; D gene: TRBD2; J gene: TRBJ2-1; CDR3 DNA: TGTGCCAGCAGTTCCCCTAGCGGGAGGCTGGATGAGCAGTTCTTC; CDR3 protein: CASSSPSGRLDEQFF
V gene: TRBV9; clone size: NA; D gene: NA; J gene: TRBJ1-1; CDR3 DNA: TGTGCCAGCAGCGCGGGACTGTCTATGAACACTGAAGCTTTCTTT; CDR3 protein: CASSAGLSMNTEAFF
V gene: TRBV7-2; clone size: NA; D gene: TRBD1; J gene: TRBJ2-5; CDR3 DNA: TGTGCCAGCAGCCCACAGACAGGGTCGGAAGAGACCCAGTACTTC; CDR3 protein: CASSPQTGSEETQYF
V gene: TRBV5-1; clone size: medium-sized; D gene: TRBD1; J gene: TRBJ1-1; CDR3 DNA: TGCGCCAGCAGGCCACAGGGGGCAGGGACTGAAGCTTTCTTT; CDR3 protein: CASRPQGAGTEAFF
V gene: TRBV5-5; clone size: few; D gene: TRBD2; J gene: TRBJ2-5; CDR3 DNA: TGTGCCAGCAGTACACTAGCGGGACCCCGAGAGACCCAGTACTTC; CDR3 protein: CASSTLAGPRETQYF
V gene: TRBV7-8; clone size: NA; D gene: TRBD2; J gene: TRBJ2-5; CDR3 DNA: TGTGCCAGCATGTCGATAGCGGGAGGGCCAGAGACCCAGTACTTC; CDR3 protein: CASMSIAGGPETQYF
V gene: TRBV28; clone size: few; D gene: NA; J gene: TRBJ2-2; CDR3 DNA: TGTGCCAGCAGTTTAGCGGGCGGGGAGCTGTTTTTT; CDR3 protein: CASSLAGGELFF
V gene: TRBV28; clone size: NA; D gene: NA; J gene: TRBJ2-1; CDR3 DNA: TGTGCCAGCAGTTCACCCGACGGGGTCCGGGGGAGCGCGTTCTTC; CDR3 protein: CASSSPDGVRGSAFF
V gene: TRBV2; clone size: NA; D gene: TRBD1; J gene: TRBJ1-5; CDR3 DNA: TGTGCCAGCAGTACACAGGGGGCCGCGAATAATCAGCCCCAGCATTTT; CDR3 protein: CASSTQGAANNQPQHF
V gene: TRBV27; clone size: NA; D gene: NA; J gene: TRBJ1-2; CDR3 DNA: TGTGCCAGCACCCTTCGGACAGCCGGGACTAACTATGGCTACACCTTC; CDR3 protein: CASTLRTAGTNYGYTF
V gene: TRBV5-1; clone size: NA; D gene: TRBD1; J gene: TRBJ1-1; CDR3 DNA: TGCGCCAGCAGCTTTAAGGGGACAGGGTTGAGGAACACTGAAGCTTTCTTT; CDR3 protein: CASSFKGTGLRNTEAFF
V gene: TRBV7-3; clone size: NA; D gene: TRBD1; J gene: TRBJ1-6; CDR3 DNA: TGTGAGGGGCAGGGGGTAATCTCCTATAATTCACCCCTCCACTTT; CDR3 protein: CEGQGVISYNSPLHF
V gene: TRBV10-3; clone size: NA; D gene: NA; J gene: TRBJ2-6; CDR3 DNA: TGTGCCACGGGACCGGGGTCCACGGGGGCCAACGTCCTGACTTTC; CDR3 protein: CATGPGSTGANVLTF
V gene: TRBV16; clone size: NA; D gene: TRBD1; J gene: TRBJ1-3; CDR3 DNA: TGTGCCAGCAGCCGAACAGGGGGTTTTGGAAACACCATATATTTT; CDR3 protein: CASSRTGGFGNTIYF
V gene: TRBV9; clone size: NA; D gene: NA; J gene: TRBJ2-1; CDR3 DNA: TGTGCCAGCAGCGTACTAGCCCTGAGCTCCTACAATGAGCAGTTCTTC; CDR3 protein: CASSVLALSSYNEQFF
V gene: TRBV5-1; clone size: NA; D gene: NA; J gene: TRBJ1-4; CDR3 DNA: TGCGCCAGCAGCCCCGGGAGTGGTATGGAAAAACTGTTTTTT; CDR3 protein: CASSPGSGMEKLFF
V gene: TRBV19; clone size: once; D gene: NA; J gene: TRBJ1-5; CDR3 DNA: TGTGCCAGTAGTTCCTCCGGGGGGGGCAATCAGCCCCAGCATTTT; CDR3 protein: CASSSSGGGNQPQHF
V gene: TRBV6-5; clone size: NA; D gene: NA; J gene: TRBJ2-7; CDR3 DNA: TGTGCCAGCAGGGCGGCGCAATCCCCACCGAGGGGGCAGTACTTC; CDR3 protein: CASRAAQSPPRGQYF
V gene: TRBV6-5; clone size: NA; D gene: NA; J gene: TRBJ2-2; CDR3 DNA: TGTGCCAGCAGTCCCCTAGCCCCGTCGGCCGGGGAGCTGTTTTTT; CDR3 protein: CASSPLAPSAGELFF
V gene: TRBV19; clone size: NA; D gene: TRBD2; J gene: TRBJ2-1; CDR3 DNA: TGTGCCAGTAGTTTTTTAGCGGGGGTGGACTACAATGAGCAGTTCTTC; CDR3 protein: CASSFLAGVDYNEQFF
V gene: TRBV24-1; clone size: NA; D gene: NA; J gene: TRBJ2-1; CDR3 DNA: TGTGCCACCAGTGATCCGGGGAATGAGCAGTTCTTC; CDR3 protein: CATSDPGNEQFF
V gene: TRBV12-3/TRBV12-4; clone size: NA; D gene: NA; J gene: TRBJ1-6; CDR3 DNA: TGTGCCAGCAGTTTAGGGGGACCCCTCCACTTT; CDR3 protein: CASSLGGPLHF
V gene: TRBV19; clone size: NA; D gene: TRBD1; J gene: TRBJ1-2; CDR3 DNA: TGTGCCAGTAGCCCCACAGGGGGACAGCACCGGGATGGCTACACCTTC; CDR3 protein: CASSPTGGQHRDGYTF
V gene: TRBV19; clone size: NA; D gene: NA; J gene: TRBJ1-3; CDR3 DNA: TGTGCCAGTACTAGCCACAGCTCTGGAAACACCATATATTTT; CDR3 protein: CASTSHSSGNTIYF
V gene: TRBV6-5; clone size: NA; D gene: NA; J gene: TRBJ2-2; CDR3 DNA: TGTGCCAGCAGTTACTCGATTTCGGGCGGGGAGCTGTTTTTT; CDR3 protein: CASSYSISGGELFF
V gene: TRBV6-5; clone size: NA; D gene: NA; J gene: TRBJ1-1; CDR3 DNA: TGTGCCAGCAACCAATTCAGGGGTACTGAAGCTTTCTTT; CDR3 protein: CASNQFRGTEAFF
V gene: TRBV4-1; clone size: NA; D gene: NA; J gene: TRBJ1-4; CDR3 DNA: TGCGCCAGCAGCCAGGACGGAGGTCCTAATGAAAAACTGTTTTTT; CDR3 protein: CASSQDGGPNEKLFF
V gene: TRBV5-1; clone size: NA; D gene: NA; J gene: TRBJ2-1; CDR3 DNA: TGCGCCAGCAGCTCCGGCGGAGGTGCCGGGGGAGGTGAGCAGTTCTTC; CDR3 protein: CASSSGGGAGGGEQFF
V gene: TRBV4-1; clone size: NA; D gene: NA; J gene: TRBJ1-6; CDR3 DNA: TGCGCCAGCACCCAACAGGTCGATAATTCACCCCTCCACTTT; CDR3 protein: CASTQQVDNSPLHF
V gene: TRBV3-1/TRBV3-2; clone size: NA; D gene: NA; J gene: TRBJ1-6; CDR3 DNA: TGTGCCAGCAGCCTTGGGGGGACTAACTTTTCACCCCTCCACTTT; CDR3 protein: CASSLGGTNFSPLHF
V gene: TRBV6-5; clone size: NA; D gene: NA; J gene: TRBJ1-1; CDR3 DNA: TGTGCCAGCACCGTGGGGGGAAGTGAAGCTTTCTTT; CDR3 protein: CASTVGGSEAFF
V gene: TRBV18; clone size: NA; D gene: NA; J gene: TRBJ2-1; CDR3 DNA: TGTGCCAGCTCACCACCGGAGGGAGGTAATGAGCAGTTCTTC; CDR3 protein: CASSPPEGGNEQFF
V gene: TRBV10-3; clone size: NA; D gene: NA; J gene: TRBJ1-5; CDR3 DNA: TGTGCCATCACTGGGAGGGGCGACAATCAGCCCCAGCATTTT; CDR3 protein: CAITGRGDNQPQHF
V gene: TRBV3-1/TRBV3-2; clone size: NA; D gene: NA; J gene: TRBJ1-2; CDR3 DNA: TGTGCCAGCAGCCTCGGACAGACTTATGGCTACACCTTC; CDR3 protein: CASSLGQTYGYTF
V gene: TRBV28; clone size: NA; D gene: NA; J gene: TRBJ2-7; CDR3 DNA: TGTGCCAGCAGTGTTCGAGGGCGCGAGCAGTACTTC; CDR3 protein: CASSVRGREQYF
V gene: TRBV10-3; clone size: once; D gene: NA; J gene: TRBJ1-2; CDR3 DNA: TGTGCCATCAGTGACCCAACGACGGGGGCGCATGGCTACACCTTC; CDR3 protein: CAISDPTTGAHGYTF
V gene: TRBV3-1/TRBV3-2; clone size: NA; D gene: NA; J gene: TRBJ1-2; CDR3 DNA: TGTGCCAGCAGCCAAGCTGGGGTCTATGGCTACACCTTC; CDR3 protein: CASSQAGVYGYTF
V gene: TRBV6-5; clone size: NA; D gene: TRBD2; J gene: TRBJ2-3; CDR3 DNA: TGTGCCAGCAGTTACTCGACTAGCGGAAGCACAGATACGCAGTATTTT; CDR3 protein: CASSYSTSGSTDTQYF
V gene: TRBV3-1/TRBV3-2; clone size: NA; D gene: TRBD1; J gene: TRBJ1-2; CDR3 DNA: TGTGCCAGCAGCCAAGACGGAGACAGGGGTGGCTACACCTTC; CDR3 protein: CASSQDGDRGGYTF